These T cell receptor beta chains were read from a single sample in a study of PD-1 blockade in classical Hodgkin lymphoma. The protocol was immunoSEQ multiplex PCR, while the TCRdb copy is restricted to in-frame clones and leaves out a portion. This repertoire shows about 41,000 clones, 85% to 90% found once; its top ten account for around 5%. Here the sequenced sample was peripheral blood mononuclear cells (PBMCs), taken before the second cycle of nivolumab. The receptors originated from a human donor with classical Hodgkin lymphoma. The CDR3 runs from the conserved cysteine through the conserved F or W. D genes are given only for firm matches. The size entry is marked missing in some rows and otherwise reads once, few, many or a size class.

clone size | J gene | D gene | V gene | CDR3 protein | CDR3 DNA
- | TRBJ2-3 | - | TRBV27 | CASSLGGMGTDTQYF | TGTGCCAGCAGTTTAGGAGGTATGGGCACAGATACGCAGTATTTT
few | TRBJ1-2 | - | TRBV28 | CASSPNLGGGYTF | TGTGCCAGCAGTCCCAACCTCGGGGGTGGCTACACCTTC
- | TRBJ2-3 | TRBD2 | TRBV29-1 | CSGGLAGDTQYF | TGCAGCGGAGGACTAGCGGGAGATACGCAGTATTTT
- | TRBJ2-3 | TRBD1 | TRBV19 | CASSRDRGGTDTQYF | TGTGCCAGTAGTCGGGACAGGGGTGGGACAGATACGCAGTATTTT
- | TRBJ2-5 | - | TRBV7-9 | CASSPRSGPGETQYF | TGTGCCAGCAGCCCCCGTTCGGGACCGGGAGAGACCCAGTACTTC
- | TRBJ2-1 | - | TRBV19 | CASTFGASEQFF | TGTGCCAGTACCTTCGGGGCGAGTGAGCAGTTCTTC
- | TRBJ2-5 | TRBD1 | TRBV18 | CASSLDRGRETQYF | TGTGCCAGCTCACTGGACAGGGGTCGAGAGACCCAGTACTTC
- | TRBJ1-5 | - | TRBV7-9 | CASSLDTGGNQPQHF | TGTGCCAGCAGCTTAGATACGGGAGGCAATCAGCCCCAGCATTTT
- | TRBJ1-2 | - | TRBV19 | CASSMASYGYTF | TGTGCCAGTAGTATGGCGAGTTATGGCTACACCTTC
- | TRBJ1-5 | TRBD1 | TRBV19 | CASSPRQGNQPQHF | TGTGCCAGTAGTCCGAGACAGGGAAATCAGCCCCAGCATTTT
once | TRBJ2-1 | - | TRBV6-6 | CASSYSGRTNEQFF | TGTGCCAGCAGTTATTCTGGCAGGACCAATGAGCAGTTCTTC
- | TRBJ2-7 | TRBD1 | TRBV2 | CASRQGGYEQYF | TGTGCCAGTAGACAGGGGGGCTACGAGCAGTACTTC
- | TRBJ1-4 | - | TRBV12-2 | CASPDRGNRATNEKLFF | TGTGCAAGTCCGGACAGGGGAAACAGGGCAACTAATGAAAAACTGTTTTTT
- | TRBJ1-2 | - | TRBV6-5 | CASSDEYQSYGYTF | TGTGCCAGCAGTGACGAATACCAGAGCTATGGCTACACCTTC
few | TRBJ2-7 | TRBD1 | TRBV15 | CATSGDWTGGHEQYF | TGTGCCACCAGCGGGGACTGGACAGGGGGCCACGAGCAGTACTTC
- | TRBJ2-2 | TRBD1 | TRBV9 | CASSGGQIKNTGELFF | TGTGCCAGCAGCGGGGGACAGATAAAGAACACCGGGGAGCTGTTTTTT
- | TRBJ1-4 | - | TRBV18 | CASSPSGVTNEKLFF | TGTGCCAGCTCACCATCAGGGGTAACTAATGAAAAACTGTTTTTT
- | TRBJ1-2 | TRBD1 | TRBV27 | CASSFRGQSLQGYTF | TGTGCCAGCAGTTTTAGGGGACAGTCGCTGCAGGGCTACACCTTC
- | TRBJ2-7 | - | TRBV10-2 | CASLQDFSPDYEQYF | TGCGCCAGCCTACAGGACTTCTCACCTGACTACGAGCAGTACTTC
- | TRBJ2-7 | - | TRBV6-6 | CASSQKQGPPYEQYF | TGTGCCAGCAGCCAAAAACAGGGCCCGCCCTACGAGCAGTACTTC
- | TRBJ2-7 | TRBD1 | TRBV15 | CATSKDRGVSYEQYF | TGTGCCACCAGCAAAGACAGGGGGGTCTCCTACGAGCAGTACTTC
- | TRBJ1-3 | - | TRBV7-2 | CASSLYWENTIYF | TGTGCCAGCAGCTTGTACTGGGAAAACACCATATATTTT
- | TRBJ2-3 | - | TRBV11-1 | CASSVPGFSQYF | TGTGCCAGCAGCGTACCGGGTTTTTCGCAGTATTTT
few | TRBJ2-7 | TRBD2 | TRBV7-8 | CASSRIQAGAPYEQYF | TGTGCCAGCAGCCGAATTCAGGCGGGAGCCCCCTACGAGCAGTACTTC
once | TRBJ2-2 | - | TRBV28 | CASSLVGDTGELFF | TGTGCCAGCAGTTTAGTAGGTGACACCGGGGAGCTGTTTTTT
- | TRBJ1-1 | - | TRBV28 | CASSSFSEAFF | TGTGCCAGCAGCTCCTTTTCTGAAGCTTTCTTT
few | TRBJ2-1 | - | TRBV19 | CASSIFNYNEQFF | TGTGCCAGTAGTATTTTCAACTACAATGAGCAGTTCTTC
- | TRBJ2-3 | - | TRBV19 | CASSMPRRANTQYF | TGTGCCAGTAGTATGCCCCGGAGGGCAAATACGCAGTATTTT